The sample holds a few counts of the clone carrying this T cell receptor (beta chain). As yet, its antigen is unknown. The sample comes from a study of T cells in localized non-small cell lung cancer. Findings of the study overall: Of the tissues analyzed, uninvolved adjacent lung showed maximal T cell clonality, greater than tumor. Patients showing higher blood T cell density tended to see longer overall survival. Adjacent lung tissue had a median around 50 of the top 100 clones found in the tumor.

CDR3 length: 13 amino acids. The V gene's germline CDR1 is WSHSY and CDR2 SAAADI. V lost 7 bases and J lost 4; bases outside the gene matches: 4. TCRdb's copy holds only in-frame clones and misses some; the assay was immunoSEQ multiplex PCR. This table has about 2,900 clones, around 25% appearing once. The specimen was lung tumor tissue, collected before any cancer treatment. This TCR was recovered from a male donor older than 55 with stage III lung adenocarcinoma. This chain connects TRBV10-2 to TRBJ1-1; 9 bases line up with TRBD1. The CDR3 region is CASKGGQGTEAFF. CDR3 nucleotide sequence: TGCGCCAGCAAGGGGGGACAGGGCACTGAAGCTTTCTTT.